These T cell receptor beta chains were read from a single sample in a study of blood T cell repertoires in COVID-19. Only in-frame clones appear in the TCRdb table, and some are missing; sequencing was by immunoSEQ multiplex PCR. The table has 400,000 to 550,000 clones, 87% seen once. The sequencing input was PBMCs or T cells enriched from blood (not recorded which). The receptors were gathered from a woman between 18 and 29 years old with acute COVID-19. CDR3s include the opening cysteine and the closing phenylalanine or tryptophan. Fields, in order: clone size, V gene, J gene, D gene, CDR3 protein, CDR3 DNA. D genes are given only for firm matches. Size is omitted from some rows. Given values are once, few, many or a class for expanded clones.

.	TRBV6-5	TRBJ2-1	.	CASSTLRGSYNEQFF	TGTGCCAGCAGTACCTTGAGAGGCTCCTACAATGAGCAGTTCTTC
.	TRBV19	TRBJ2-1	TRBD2	CASSVLAGGDEQFF	TGTGCCAGTAGTGTACTAGCGGGAGGGGATGAGCAGTTCTTC
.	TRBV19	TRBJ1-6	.	CASSFVNSPLHF	TGTGCCAGTAGCTTCGTTAATTCGCCCCTCCACTTT
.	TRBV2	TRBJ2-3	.	CASGGLRTDTQYF	TGTGCCAGCGGGGGACTGCGCACAGATACGCAGTATTTT
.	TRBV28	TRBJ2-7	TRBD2	CASSLGRRPGLAGAYEQYF	TGTGCCAGCAGTTTAGGTCGGCGACCGGGACTAGCGGGAGCCTACGAGCAGTACTTC
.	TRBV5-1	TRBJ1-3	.	CASSLSRHLGNTIYF	TGCGCCAGCAGCTTGAGCAGACATCTTGGAAACACCATATATTTT
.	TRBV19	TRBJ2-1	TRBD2	CASTPGTSGSYNEQFF	TGTGCCAGTACCCCAGGGACTAGCGGGTCCTACAATGAGCAGTTCTTC
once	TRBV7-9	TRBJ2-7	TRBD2	CASSLSGALSYEQYF	TGTGCCAGCAGCTTAAGCGGGGCCCTCTCCTACGAGCAGTACTTC
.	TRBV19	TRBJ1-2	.	CASSTPQVPYGYTF	TGTGCCAGTAGTACCCCGCAGGTCCCCTATGGCTACACCTTC
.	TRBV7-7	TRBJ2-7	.	CASSLGDGGPYEQYF	TGTGCCAGCAGCTTAGGAGATGGGGGCCCCTACGAGCAGTACTTC
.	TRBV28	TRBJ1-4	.	CASMKGTNEKLFF	TGTGCCAGCATGAAGGGGACTAATGAAAAACTGTTTTTT
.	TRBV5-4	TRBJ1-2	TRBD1	CASSLMTGDYGYTF	TGTGCCAGCAGCTTGATGACAGGGGACTATGGCTACACCTTC
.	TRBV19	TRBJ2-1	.	CASSDRGQYRQFF	TGTGCCAGTAGTGACCGAGGACAGTATCGGCAGTTCTTC
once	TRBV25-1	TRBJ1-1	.	CASTTGNTEAFF	TGTGCCAGCACTACAGGGAACACTGAAGCTTTCTTT
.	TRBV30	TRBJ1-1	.	CAWSVRGPCMNTEAFF	TGTGCCTGGAGTGTAAGGGGTCCCTGCATGAACACTGAAGCTTTCTTT
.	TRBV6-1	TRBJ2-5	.	CASSEYGAQETQYF	TGTGCCAGCAGTGAATATGGAGCCCAAGAGACCCAGTACTTC
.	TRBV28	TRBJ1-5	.	CASSSGQGNQPQHF	TGTGCCAGCAGTTCAGGACAAGGCAATCAGCCCCAGCATTTT
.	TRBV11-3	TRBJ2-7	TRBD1	CASSLGQGAGSYEQYF	TGTGCCAGCAGCTTGGGACAGGGGGCAGGCTCCTACGAGCAGTACTTC
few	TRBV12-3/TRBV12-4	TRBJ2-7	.	CASSPRQGGEQYF	TGTGCCAGCAGCCCTAGACAGGGAGGCGAGCAGTACTTC
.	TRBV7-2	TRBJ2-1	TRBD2	CASSPTSGTYNEQFF	TGTGCCAGCAGCCCTACTAGCGGGACCTACAATGAGCAGTTCTTC
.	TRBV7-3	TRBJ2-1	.	CASSLQDPPLGEQFF	TGTGCCAGCAGCTTACAGGACCCTCCACTAGGTGAGCAGTTCTTC
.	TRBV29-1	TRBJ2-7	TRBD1	CSVEVGQGAYEQYF	TGCAGCGTTGAAGTGGGACAGGGAGCCTACGAGCAGTACTTC
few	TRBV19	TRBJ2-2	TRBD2	CASRMGSGSGGELFF	TGTGCCAGTAGAATGGGGAGCGGGAGCGGCGGGGAGCTGTTTTTT
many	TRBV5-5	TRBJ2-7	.	CASSQYSQIHEQYF	TGTGCCAGCAGCCAGTACAGCCAAATCCACGAGCAGTACTTC
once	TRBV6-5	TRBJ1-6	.	CASSPTGLGSPLHF	TGTGCCAGCAGCCCCACAGGGTTAGGGTCACCCCTCCACTTT
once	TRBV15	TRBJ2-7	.	CATSRGQLYSGEQYF	TGTGCCACCAGCAGAGGGCAACTATATTCTGGCGAGCAGTACTTC
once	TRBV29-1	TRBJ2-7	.	CSVRSGSGEQYF	TGCAGCGTCCGTAGCGGATCGGGCGAGCAGTACTTC
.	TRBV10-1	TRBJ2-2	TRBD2	CASSSGLAGGGELFF	TGCGCCAGCAGCAGCGGACTAGCGGGAGGCGGGGAGCTGTTTTTT
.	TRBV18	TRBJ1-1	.	CASSPRSDTEAFF	TGTGCCAGCTCACCCCGATCAGACACTGAAGCTTTCTTT